This T cell receptor beta chain was sequenced in a study of regulatory T cells in long-lasting Graves disease. Investigators prepared the TCR beta libraries by applying iRepertoire HTBI primers and Arm-PCR of CDR3 regions. TCRdb processed the multiplex PCR reads anew with MiXCR; each CDR3 protein has one entry. Of roughly 400,000 distinct CDR3 sequences listed, 16% are singletons. The time point: newly diagnosed GD, antithyroid drugs for less than 3 months. Researchers made the TCR library from RNA that was extracted from PBMCs. The authors drew patients from an endocrinology department in Xi'an, China. The CDR3 sequence is 13 residues long. Trimming took off 1 base at V and 3 bases at J, with 4 bases between the two ends. Looked up from germline, CDR1 is LGHNA and CDR2 is YSLEER. The data also belong to a second study, concerning T cells in Graves' hyperthyroidism and ophthalmopathy. This second study says: Together with thyroid ultrasound, orbital computed tomography, serum thyroxine and TRAb, clinical symptoms were used for diagnoses.

J is TRBJ2-1 and V is TRBV4-3; D gene uncertain. This sequence originates from a woman between 18 and 29 years old with Graves disease. This specimen was peripheral blood mononuclear cells (PBMCs), taken at new diagnosis, from a patient treated with antithyroid drugs. DNA of the CDR3: TGCGCCAGCAGCCAAGTCAACTACAATGAGCAGTTCTTC. Its protein is CASSQVNYNEQFF.